The 8 T cell receptor beta chains in this list originate from one sample, sequenced in a study of blood T cell repertoires in COVID-19. The repertoire was sequenced with immunoSEQ multiplex PCR; TCRdb's copy has only in-frame clones and lacks some. In the table there are 49,000 or so clones, roughly 84% of which are singletons. Sequenced material: peripheral blood. Source of these receptors: a man in his forties or fifties with active COVID-19.

This chain links TRBV9 with TRBJ1-5; D gene unclear. The CDR3 length is 14 residues. Germline V gene data show CDR1 as SGDLS and CDR2 as YYNGEE. V lost 3 bases and J lost 0, with 7 bases in between. The CDR3 DNA sequence: TGTGCCAGCAGCGAACATCATAGCAATCAGCCCCAGCATTTT. It codes for CASSEHHSNQPQHF.

This clone occurred a few times. As DNA, the CDR3 is TGTGCCAGCAGTACAACCTACAGGGGCGAGCAGTTCTTC. The encoded protein is CASSTTYRGEQFF. The chain joins TRBV25-1 to TRBJ2-1; 7 bases are shared with TRBD1. The CDR3 consists of 13 residues. In germline, CDR1 is MGHDK, CDR2 SYGVNS. V lost 5 bases and J lost 10; bases outside the gene matches: 8. The complete variable domain, with remaining parts taken from reference TRBV25-1 and TRBJ2-1, reads EADIYQTPRYLVIGTGKKITLECSQTMGHDKMYWYQQDPGMELHLIHYSYGVNSTEKGDLSSESTVSRIRTEHFPLTLESARPSHTSQYLCASSTTYRGEQFFGPGTRLTVL.

This clone occurred a few times. The V gene is TRBV19, the J gene TRBJ2-7, with 9 bases aligning to TRBD1. The germline gives CDR1 LNHDA, CDR2 SQIVND (reference sequence). This CDR3 region has 15 residues. The V segment lost 3 bases and the J segment 2 bases; nucleotides outside the gene matches: 5. The CDR3, as DNA: TGTGCCAGTAGTATTGCGGGACAGGGAGCCTACGAGCAGTACTTC. It specifies CASSIAGQGAYEQYF.

The CDR3: CASYQGRGSFSQYF. CDR3 nucleotides: TGTGCCAGCTACCAGGGGAGGGGATCATTCTCCCAGTACTTC. This chain links TRBV7-9 with TRBJ2-5; D perhaps matches TRBD2 (7 bases). Deletions cut 8 bases from V and 9 bases from J, with 22 bases between. The germline V gene has CDR1 SEHNR and CDR2 FQNEAQ (reference sequence). The CDR3 has 14 residues.

The rearrangement uses TRBV19 and TRBJ2-7; D is perhaps TRBD1 (6 bases). CDR1 and CDR2 (germline): LNHDA, SQIVND (reference sequence). V was shortened by 5 bases and J by 0 bases, with 17 bases between the two germline ends. The CDR3 is 16 amino acids. This chain's CDR3 is CASSVGTLISSYEQYF. The CDR3 DNA sequence: TGTGCCAGTAGTGTCGGGACATTGATTTCCTCCTACGAGCAGTACTTC.

The V and J genes are TRBV2 and TRBJ2-4; 8 bases fit TRBD2. The CDR3 is 13 amino acids. Germline V gene lookup returns CDR1 SNHLY and CDR2 FYNNEI. J gave up 4 bases and V 4 bases, and 0 bases lay outside the gene matches. The CDR3 here is CASSAGGKNIQYF. CDR3 in DNA: TGTGCCAGCAGTGCGGGGGGGAAAAACATTCAGTACTTC.

The chain has TRBV30 and TRBJ2-7; D call uncertain. Germline CDR1 reads GTSNPN; CDR2 reads SVGIG (reference sequence). This CDR3 contains 15 residues. V was cut by 0 bases and J by 2 bases, with 14 bases left in between. The CDR3 coding sequence is TGTGCCTGGAGTGTATCCCCGGTTCCGACCTACGAGCAGTACTTC. Its protein product is CAWSVSPVPTYEQYF.

This chain connects TRBV4-3 to TRBJ2-1; 9 nucleotides align to TRBD1. The V and J ends lost 0 bases and 4 bases, in that order; junction bases with no gene match: 10. Germline CDR1 LGHNA, CDR2 YSLEER. This CDR3 comprises 18 residues. CDR3: CASSQDTTGTGQYNEQFF. In nucleotides, the CDR3 is TGCGCCAGCAGCCAAGATACTACAGGGACAGGGCAATACAATGAGCAGTTCTTC.